A single sample gave rise to the 9 T cell receptor beta chains below, sequenced in a study of blood T cell repertoires in COVID-19. The repertoire was sequenced with immunoSEQ multiplex PCR; TCRdb's copy has only in-frame clones and lacks some. In the table there are 380,000 or so clones, approximately 88% of which are singletons. The source material was PBMCs or T cells enriched from blood (not recorded which). The receptors derive from a woman between 25 and 40 years old with acute COVID-19.

This chain links TRBV7-3 with TRBJ2-6; D uncertain. The CDR3 is made up of 14 amino acids. The ends were cut back, 5 bases at V and 2 bases at J, with 7 bases in the middle. Germline lookup yields CDR1 SGHTA and CDR2 FQGTGA. The CDR3 coding sequence is TGTGCCAGCAGCATTCGTACTGGGGCCAACGTCCTGACTTTC. It yields the protein CASSIRTGANVLTF.

This chain links TRBV4-3 with TRBJ2-2; 12 bases are shared with TRBD2. The CDR3 length is 16 residues. With V trimmed by 4 bases and J by 4 bases, 4 bases remained unmatched. Germline CDR1 LGHNA, CDR2 YSLEER. Written as DNA, the CDR3 is TGCGCCAGCAGCCGGACTAGCGGGGTGGGCACCGGGGAGCTGTTTTTT. Its protein product is CASSRTSGVGTGELFF.

CDR3 loop: CAWTPEALNQPQHF. The CDR3 DNA follows: TGTGCCTGGACCCCCGAGGCGTTAAATCAGCCCCAGCATTTT. This chain uses TRBV30 with TRBJ1-5; D is unclear. Trimming left V 4 bases short and J 4 bases short, with 14 bases between. Germline V gene sequence: CDR1 GTSNPN, CDR2 SVGIG (reference sequence). This CDR3 region has 14 residues.

This chain uses TRBV20-1 with TRBJ1-3; weak D call: TRBD1 (6 bases). Trimming removed 3 bases from V and 2 bases from J, with 11 bases in between. From germline, CDR1 is DFQATT and CDR2 SNEGSKA (reference sequence). This CDR3 has 14 amino acids. This CDR3 reads CSASLSGAGNTIYF. CDR3 DNA: TGCAGTGCTAGTCTATCAGGGGCTGGAAACACCATATATTTT.

The chain joins TRBV7-2 to TRBJ1-1; 7 bases are a match to TRBD1. The CDR3 sequence is 15 residues long. Germline values: CDR1 SGHTA, CDR2 FQGNSA. Unmatched junction bases numbered 12, after V lost 6 bases and J lost 5 bases. Here the CDR3 DNA reads TGTGCCAGCAGTTCCAAGACAGGGAGTAGGACTGAAGCTTTCTTT. Its translation is CASSSKTGSRTEAFF.

The CDR3 sequence: CASSQTSRGPTNEKLFF. The CDR3 DNA follows: TGTGCCAGCAGCCAAACGTCTAGGGGCCCTACTAATGAAAAACTGTTTTTT. The chain recombines TRBV14 with TRBJ1-4, with D perhaps TRBD1 (5 bases). V gave up 2 bases and J gave up 2 bases, with 15 bases separating them. The CDR3 consists of 17 residues. Germline CDR1 is SGHDN and CDR2 is FVKESK.

This chain links TRBV4-3 with TRBJ1-2; tentatively, D is TRBD1 (6 bases). The V end was cut by 0 bases, the J end by 6 bases, with 17 bases between. The CDR3 has 16 amino acids. Per the germline V gene, CDR1 is LGHNA and CDR2 is YSLEER. CDR3 sequence: CASSQDFDGTTHGYTF. CDR3 sequence (DNA): TGCGCCAGCAGCCAAGACTTCGACGGGACAACCCATGGCTACACCTTC.

V gene TRBV27 combines with J gene TRBJ1-1, with 8 bases aligning to TRBD1. Germline V gives CDR1 MNHEY, CDR2 SMNVEV (reference sequence). CDR3 length equals 15 residues. V gave up 5 bases and J gave up 0 bases; unmatched junction bases: 5. The CDR3 coding sequence is TGTGCCAGCAGTCCCCGGACAGGGATGAACACTGAAGCTTTCTTT. Protein product: CASSPRTGMNTEAFF.

V and J are TRBV5-1 and TRBJ1-2; D is possibly TRBD1 (5 bases). V lost 0 bases and J 8 bases, leaving 11 bases between the germline ends. The germline V gene has CDR1 SGHRS and CDR2 YFSETQ. The CDR3 loop spans 13 amino acids. CDR3 amino acids: CASSLGAGMGYTF. In DNA, the CDR3 is TGCGCCAGCAGCTTGGGCGCAGGGATGGGCTACACCTTC.